This entry lists 19 T cell receptor beta chains sequenced from one sample in a study of CD8 T cells in ankylosing spondylitis. General study points: In ankylosing spondylitis blood, a motif of several highly homologous TCR beta variants appeared characteristic.

These TCRs are of unknown antigen specificity. TCRdb re-derived calls from the 5' RACE reads in MiXCR, one entry per CDR3 protein. The sample records around 890,000 distinct CDR3 sequences, 12% being singletons. Material for sequencing was blood, either unsorted or a sorted T cell fraction (not recorded which). All receptors come from a male donor with ankylosing spondylitis.

This clonotype appeared many times. The chain carries TRBV20-1 and TRBJ2-3; D gene ambiguous. Trimming cost V 3 bases and J 4 bases, with 14 bases left between them. Germline loops: CDR1 DFQATT, CDR2 SNEGSKA (reference sequence). The CDR3 is 14 residues long. The CDR3 sequence is CSASRLVVADTQYF. The CDR3 DNA reads TGCAGTGCTAGTCGCCTAGTAGTAGCAGATACGCAGTATTTT.

This chain links TRBV20-1 with TRBJ2-3, with D possibly matching TRBD2 (5 bases). The V end was cut by 0 bases, the J end by 4 bases, with 17 bases between. This CDR3 spans 16 amino acids. CDR1 and CDR2 (germline): DFQATT, SNEGSKA (reference sequence). DNA for the CDR3: TGCAGTGCTAGAGATCCGGGGTTTTTGAGTTCAGATACGCAGTATTTT. It encodes CSARDPGFLSSDTQYF.

This chain connects TRBV10-3 to TRBJ2-7; 7 nucleotides agree with TRBD2. The CDR3 length is 14 residues. V lost 8 bases and J lost 3; bases outside the gene matches: 10. CDR1 is ENHRY and CDR2 is SYGVKD in the germline V gene. CDR3 loop: CAIRSGREGYEQYF. CDR3 in DNA: TGTGCCATCCGCTCAGGCAGGGAGGGCTACGAGCAGTACTTC.

The sample holds many counts of this clonotype. V usage is TRBV5-1 and J usage is TRBJ2-1; a weak D match, TRBD1 (5 bases). The CDR3 contains 16 residues. The V gene's germline CDR1 is SGHRS and CDR2 YFSETQ. Trimming left V 5 bases short and J 6 bases short, with 21 bases between. CDR3 in amino acids: CASSGDRTGGSNEQFF. CDR3 coding DNA: TGCGCCAGCAGTGGAGATCGAACAGGCGGAAGCAATGAGCAGTTCTTC.

This clonotype was counted ten times or more. The J gene is TRBJ1-5, the V gene TRBV2; no reliable D call. The V gene's germline CDR1 is SNHLY and CDR2 FYNNEI. V was shortened by 8 bases and J by 1 base, with 9 bases between the two germline ends. CDR3 length: 13 amino acids. CDR3 protein: CASAGPSNQPQHF. The CDR3 DNA follows: TGTGCCAGCGCAGGACCGAGCAATCAGCCCCAGCATTTT.

The sample holds a few counts of this clonotype. This sequence joins TRBV5-1 and TRBJ2-1, with D unresolved. Germline assignment: CDR1 SGHRS and CDR2 YFSETQ. This CDR3 has 14 amino acids. The germline V and J ends were trimmed by 5 bases and 2 bases, with 11 bases remaining between them. CDR3 coding DNA: TGCGCCAGCAGAGACGATACCCCCTACAATGAGCAGTTCTTC. Translated: CASRDDTPYNEQFF.

This clonotype was observed at least ten times. V is TRBV5-1 and J is TRBJ2-1; D unresolved. The germline CDR1 and CDR2 sequences are SGHRS and YFSETQ. The CDR3 is made up of 14 amino acids. Trimming took off 0 bases at V and 6 bases at J, with 10 bases between the two ends. DNA for the CDR3: TGCGCCAGCAGCTTGGCGGGCCAACCCAATGAGCAGTTCTTC. Translating gives CASSLAGQPNEQFF.

This clonotype turned up a few times. The V call is TRBV20-1, the J call TRBJ2-7, with D perhaps TRBD1 (6 bases). Germline V gene sequence: CDR1 DFQATT, CDR2 SNEGSKA (reference sequence). The CDR3 has 12 residues. The V gene lost 1 base and the J gene lost 5 bases, with 9 bases spanning the gap. CDR3 DNA sequence: TGCAGTGCTAGAGGACAGGTGAACGAGCAGTACTTC. This translates into CSARGQVNEQYF.

The rearrangement links TRBV5-1 to TRBJ2-5; D is possibly TRBD1 (6 bases). Germline loops: CDR1 SGHRS, CDR2 YFSETQ. The V and J ends lost 0 bases and 3 bases respectively, with 9 bases between them. The CDR3 sequence is 14 residues long. Here the CDR3 reads CASSLEGVEETQYF. CDR3 DNA sequence: TGCGCCAGCAGCTTGGAGGGGGTTGAAGAGACCCAGTACTTC.

The chain couples TRBV3-1 to TRBJ2-3, with unresolved D. The CDR3 runs to 15 residues. Trimming removed 1 base from V and 4 bases from J, with 12 bases in between. From germline, CDR1 is LGHDT and CDR2 YNNKEL (reference sequence). Here the CDR3 reads CASSQVVQAPDTQYF. CDR3 DNA: TGTGCCAGCAGCCAAGTGGTGCAGGCCCCAGATACGCAGTATTTT.

This chain connects TRBV7-2 to TRBJ2-7; tentatively, D is TRBD2 (6 bases). The germline V and J ends were trimmed by 5 bases and 3 bases, with 17 bases remaining between them. The CDR3 covers 15 residues. In germline, CDR1 is SGHTA, CDR2 FQGNSA. The CDR3 DNA follows: TGTGCCAGCAGCCGAAACGACCTAGCGAGCTACGAGCAGTACTTC. Its protein is CASSRNDLASYEQYF.

This chain joins TRBV12-3 or TRBV12-4 and TRBJ1-6; weak D call: TRBD1 (6 bases). The CDR3 consists of 15 residues. Deletions cut 7 bases from V and 6 bases from J, with 16 bases between. The CDR3 coding sequence is TGTGCCAGCACCTACGGGGCAGGGGTTAATTCACCCCTCCACTTT. Residues: CASTYGAGVNSPLHF.

This clonotype has a count of ten or more. The chain has TRBV28 and TRBJ1-1, with TRBD1 as a possible D gene (6 bases). V gave up 1 base and J gave up 1 base, with 13 bases separating them. Per germline, CDR1 MDHEN and CDR2 SYDVKM. The CDR3 is 16 amino acids. The CDR3 loop reads CASSLFGGQQNTEAFF. Written as DNA, the CDR3 is TGTGCCAGCAGTTTATTCGGTGGACAGCAGAACACTGAAGCTTTCTTT.

The chain recombines TRBV10-3 with TRBJ2-3; 8 nucleotides match TRBD2. This CDR3 contains 13 residues. Trimming took 10 bases from V and 2 from J; bases not matched to a gene: 5. From germline, CDR1 is ENHRY and CDR2 SYGVKD. CDR3 loop: CATGGETTDTQYF. The CDR3 DNA follows: TGTGCCACCGGGGGGGAAACCACAGATACGCAGTATTTT.

V gene TRBV5-6 combines with J gene TRBJ2-3; weak D call: TRBD2 (6 bases). The CDR3 extends over 13 amino acids. The germline V gene encodes CDR1 SGHDT and CDR2 YYEEEE. V lost 5 bases and J lost 3, with 10 bases in between. CDR3 sequence (DNA): TGTGCCAGCAGGGACCTAGCGACAGATACGCAGTATTTT. Amino acid sequence: CASRDLATDTQYF.

The DNA for the CDR3 is TGTGCCAGCAGCTTACCAGCCTTGAGGACCCAGTACTTC. Its protein product is CASSLPALRTQYF. The V and J genes are TRBV7-9 and TRBJ2-5, with no clear D. Trimming cost V 2 bases and J 7 bases, with 11 bases left between them. This CDR3 is 13 amino acids long. Germline CDR1 is SEHNR and CDR2 is FQNEAQ (reference sequence).

The chain recombines TRBV20-1 with TRBJ1-1, with 10 bases fitting TRBD1. The CDR3 spans 14 residues. Germline loops: CDR1 DFQATT, CDR2 SNEGSKA (reference sequence). With 5 bases clipped from V and 5 bases from J, the junction kept 8 bases outside the gene matches. The CDR3 is CSAGTGTGETEAFF. CDR3 sequence (DNA): TGCAGTGCTGGGACCGGGACAGGGGAAACTGAAGCTTTCTTT.

The rearrangement uses TRBV10-3 and TRBJ2-2; possible D gene TRBD2, 5 bases. Germline V gives CDR1 ENHRY, CDR2 SYGVKD. The CDR3 runs to 14 residues. The germline V and J ends were trimmed by 6 bases and 3 bases, with 11 bases remaining between them. This chain's CDR3 is CAIRGGRDTGELFF. CDR3 DNA: TGTGCCATCAGGGGCGGGCGGGACACCGGGGAGCTGTTTTTT.

This clonotype was seen more than once but under ten times. The chain joins TRBV29-1 to TRBJ1-4, with TRBD1 matching 11 bases. The CDR3 is made up of 16 amino acids. Per germline, CDR1 SQVTM and CDR2 ANQGSEA. The V and J ends lost 7 bases and 3 bases, in that order; junction bases with no gene match: 10. CDR3 sequence: CSAWGTGGEANEKLFF. In nucleotides, the CDR3 is TGCAGCGCCTGGGGGACAGGGGGGGAAGCTAATGAAAAACTGTTTTTT.